The sequence of this TCR beta chain was determined in a study of technical replicates of blood from a handful of donors. CDR3 size: 11 residues. Germline CDR1 reads GTSNPN; CDR2 reads SVGIG (reference sequence). Losses at the gene ends were 2 bases for V and 7 bases for J; bases not matched to a gene: 1. Data came from immunoSEQ multiplex PCR; TCRdb stores just in-frame clones and leaves some out. The data show 75,000 to 95,000 clones, with about 93% seen just once and around 0.4% held by the top ten. This chain links TRBV30 with TRBJ1-2, with 7 bases that match TRBD1. Sequenced material: T cells isolated from PBMCs. This TCR was recovered from a human donor in good health. CDR3 coding DNA: TGTGCCTGGAGTCCAGGGGGTGGCTACACCTTC. Amino acid sequence: CAWSPGGGYTF.